These 3 T cell receptor beta chains originate from one sample sequenced in a study of T cell responses to AZD1222 COVID-19 vaccine. Profiled with immunoSEQ multiplex PCR; TCRdb holds only in-frame clones, not every one. The sample includes around 94,000 clones, around nine tenths of them seen just once. Here the sequenced sample was peripheral blood, taken on day 0 of AZD1222 vaccination. The receptor set was obtained from an adult in good health.

The chain is built from TRBV19 and TRBJ1-4; tentatively, D is TRBD1 (6 bases). Trimming shortened V by 2 bases and J by 8 bases, and 15 bases separated the two germline ends. The CDR3 loop spans 15 amino acids. Germline V CDR1 and CDR2: LNHDA, SQIVND (reference sequence). DNA for the CDR3: TGTGCCAGTAGTATATCAGCACAGGGATCCGAAAAACTGTTTTTT. Protein sequence: CASSISAQGSEKLFF.

The CDR3 DNA follows: TGTGCCACCAGCTACCGACAGGGCGTGGAAAAACTGTTTTTT. Its protein product is CATSYRQGVEKLFF. The chain is built from TRBV15 and TRBJ1-4; 7 bases line up with TRBD1. V shed 5 bases, J shed 8 bases, and the junction held 8 bases outside the gene matches. CDR1 is LNHNV, CDR2 YYDKDF, per germline (reference sequence). The CDR3 length is 14 residues.

The genes are TRBV2 and TRBJ2-7; 7 bases are a match to TRBD2. Unmatched junction bases numbered 10, after V lost 7 bases and J lost 4 bases. Germline lookup yields CDR1 SNHLY and CDR2 FYNNEI. This CDR3 spans 14 amino acids. CDR3 loop: CASTRMEGGYEQYF. CDR3 DNA sequence: TGTGCCAGCACCAGGATGGAGGGAGGGTACGAGCAGTACTTC.